These T cell receptor beta chains were read from a single sample in a study of shared clonotypes between healthy human individuals. Using immunoSEQ multiplex PCR, the repertoire was profiled, and TCRdb retains in-frame clones only, with some absent. This table has about 820,000 clones, almost 95% appearing once. Sequencing was done on a sample of naive CD8+ T cells sorted from blood. The receptors originated from a young man in good health. CDR3s include the opening cysteine and the closing phenylalanine or tryptophan. Fields, in order: clone size, D gene, V gene, J gene, CDR3 protein, CDR3 DNA. D genes are given only for firm matches. Rows give clone size only sometimes, using once, few, many, or a class for an expanded clone.

>NA|NA|TRBV30|TRBJ1-1
CAWSVGVNTEAFF
TGTGCCTGGAGTGTTGGGGTGAACACTGAAGCTTTCTTT
>NA|TRBD1|TRBV10-3|TRBJ2-7
CAISAMDRDYEQYF
TGTGCCATCAGTGCAATGGACAGGGACTACGAGCAGTACTTC
>NA|NA|TRBV18|TRBJ2-2
CASSPPPGELFF
TGTGCCAGCTCACCTCCGCCCGGGGAGCTGTTTTTT
>NA|NA|TRBV7-9|TRBJ2-1
CASSLMVLAAYNEQFF
TGTGCCAGCAGCTTAATGGTGCTAGCCGCATACAATGAGCAGTTCTTC
>once|TRBD2|TRBV7-9|TRBJ2-1
CASSSPGLAGGEQFF
TGTGCCAGCAGCTCCCCAGGACTAGCGGGAGGTGAACAGTTCTTC
>NA|NA|TRBV11-2|TRBJ2-5
CASSSRPTGQETQYF
TGTGCCAGCAGCTCCCGCCCTACGGGGCAAGAGACCCAGTACTTC
>NA|NA|TRBV28|TRBJ1-2
CASSLSHSGYTF
TGTGCCAGCAGTTTATCCCATAGTGGCTACACCTTC
>NA|TRBD1|TRBV27|TRBJ2-3
CASSPDRALTDTQYF
TGTGCCAGCAGTCCGGACAGGGCCCTCACAGATACGCAGTATTTT
>NA|NA|TRBV27|TRBJ2-7
CASSFQQEEYEQYF
TGTGCCAGCAGCTTTCAACAAGAGGAGTACGAGCAGTACTTC
>once|NA|TRBV6-5|TRBJ1-4
CASSYSVSGTEKLFF
TGTGCCAGCAGTTACTCGGTCTCCGGCACCGAAAAACTGTTTTTT
>NA|NA|TRBV7-8|TRBJ2-3
CASSLVNGPTDTQYF
TGTGCCAGCAGCTTAGTAAACGGGCCCACAGATACGCAGTATTTT
>NA|TRBD1|TRBV4-2|TRBJ2-1
CASSQGLGGQATLSFNNEQFF
TGTGCCAGCAGCCAAGGGTTGGGGGGACAGGCTACCCTTTCCTTTAACAATGAGCAGTTCTTC
>once|NA|TRBV5-1|TRBJ2-7
CASRDPYEQYF
TGCGCCAGCAGGGACCCCTACGAGCAGTACTTC
>once|NA|TRBV28|TRBJ2-1
CASSSHGWEGNNEQFF
TGTGCCAGCAGTTCTCATGGGTGGGAAGGGAACAATGAGCAGTTCTTC
>NA|TRBD1|TRBV29-1|TRBJ2-7
CSAFGTGQGSYEQYF
TGCAGCGCTTTCGGGACGGGACAGGGCTCCTACGAGCAGTACTTC
>NA|NA|TRBV9|TRBJ2-3
CASSEGGGAPYF
TGTGCCAGCAGCGAGGGGGGAGGGGCCCCGTATTTT
>NA|NA|TRBV11-3|TRBJ2-1
CASSSTQSGVNEQFF
TGTGCCAGCAGCTCAACCCAGAGTGGGGTTAATGAGCAGTTCTTC
>once|TRBD2|TRBV4-3|TRBJ2-1
CASSQEPGLAGPYNEQFF
TGCGCCAGCAGCCAAGAACCGGGACTAGCGGGACCTTACAATGAGCAGTTCTTC
>once|NA|TRBV2|TRBJ2-7
CASTPQGSEQYF
TGTGCCAGCACCCCACAGGGAAGCGAGCAGTACTTC
>NA|NA|TRBV7-9|TRBJ2-1
CASSLAAGNEQFF
TGTGCCAGCAGCTTAGCGGCGGGGAATGAGCAGTTCTTC
>NA|TRBD2|TRBV19|TRBJ2-7
CASSTLSGTSGYEQYF
TGTGCCAGTAGTACCCTTTCCGGGACTAGCGGTTACGAGCAGTACTTC
>NA|NA|TRBV5-1|TRBJ2-7
CASSLEGNEQYF
TGCGCCAGCAGCTTGGAGGGAAACGAGCAGTACTTC
>NA|NA|TRBV25-1|TRBJ2-6
CASSQTSGANVLTF
TGTGCCAGCAGTCAAACCTCTGGGGCCAACGTCCTGACTTTC
>NA|TRBD1|TRBV7-9|TRBJ1-5
CASSRDSDSNQPQHF
TGTGCCAGCAGCCGGGACAGCGATAGCAATCAGCCCCAGCATTTT
>once|NA|TRBV27|TRBJ2-3
CASSLSRRGDTQYF
TGTGCCAGCAGTTTATCAAGGCGGGGAGATACGCAGTATTTT
>NA|TRBD2|TRBV6-1|TRBJ2-2
CASSERRGGTGELFF
TGTGCCAGCAGTGAGCGGCGGGGGGGCACCGGGGAGCTGTTTTTT
>NA|NA|TRBV27|TRBJ2-7
CASSYTGFDRYEQYF
TGTGCCAGCAGTTATACAGGGTTCGACCGCTACGAGCAGTACTTC
>NA|NA|TRBV7-9|TRBJ1-2
CASSLSSSQGPGYTF
TGTGCCAGCAGCTTATCGAGCTCCCAAGGACCTGGCTACACCTTC
>NA|TRBD1|TRBV6-6|TRBJ1-4
CASDNTGGEEKLFF
TGTGCCAGCGACAATACAGGGGGTGAAGAAAAACTGTTTTTT
>NA|TRBD1|TRBV7-8|TRBJ2-1
CASSLEGTGSPEQFF
TGTGCCAGCAGCTTAGAAGGGACAGGGTCCCCTGAGCAGTTCTTC
>NA|NA|TRBV5-6|TRBJ1-2
CASSPTLVNWTYGYTF
TGTGCCAGCAGCCCAACTCTCGTAAACTGGACCTATGGCTACACCTTC
>few|NA|TRBV11-2|TRBJ2-7
CASTRYRVEQYF
TGTGCCAGCACCCGATACCGGGTCGAGCAGTACTTC
>once|TRBD1|TRBV5-1|TRBJ2-1
CASSLWTGADEQFF
TGCGCCAGCAGCTTGTGGACAGGGGCGGATGAGCAGTTCTTC